This T cell receptor beta chain was obtained from a study of Ad26.COV2.S vaccination and SARS-CoV-2 variants. Study information: Ad26.COV2.S, an intramuscular injection, was given once or twice 56 days apart.

This table comes from immunoSEQ multiplex PCR, and its TCRdb copy is limited to in-frame clones, with some not included. Among about half a million clones listed, about nine tenths were seen once. This CDR3 is 16 amino acids long. The V end was cut by 9 bases, the J end by 0 bases, with 15 bases between. In germline, CDR1 is MNHEY, CDR2 SMNVEV (reference sequence). Described treatment: about 20 received Ad26.COV2.S at low or high dose, single or two shots; roughly 5 received placebo; per-sample allocation not given. The samples date from day 63 after the first vaccine or placebo injection. An Ad26 vector expressing Wuhan-strain SARS-CoV-2 spike constituted the vaccine.

The TCR sequence derives from a person aged 18-65 years who received the Ad26.COV2.S COVID-19 vaccine or a placebo. This specimen was peripheral blood, taken in a trial of Ad26.COV2.S vaccine versus placebo. The V gene is TRBV27, the J gene TRBJ2-6; tentatively, D is TRBD2 (5 bases). The DNA of the CDR3 is TGTGCCAGTGGGCGGGCTGGTGGCTCTGGGGCCAACGTCCTGACTTTC. This codes for CASGRAGGSGANVLTF.